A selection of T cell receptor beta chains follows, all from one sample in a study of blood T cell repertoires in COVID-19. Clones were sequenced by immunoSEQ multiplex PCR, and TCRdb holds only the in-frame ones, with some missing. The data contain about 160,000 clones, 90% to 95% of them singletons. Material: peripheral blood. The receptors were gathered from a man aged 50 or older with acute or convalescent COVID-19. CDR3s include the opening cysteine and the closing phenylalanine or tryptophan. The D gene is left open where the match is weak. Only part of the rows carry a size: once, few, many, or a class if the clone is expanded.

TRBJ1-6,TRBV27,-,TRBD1,TGTGCCAGCAGTTTAATCCGGACAGGGGCTTCACCCCTCCACTTT,CASSLIRTGASPLHF
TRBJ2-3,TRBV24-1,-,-,TGTGCCACCAGTTGGGGGGGGGCGCTGCCAGATACGCAGTATTTT,CATSWGGALPDTQYF
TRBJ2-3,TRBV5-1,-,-,TGCGCCAGCAGCTCAGGGTACGGAGATACGCAGTATTTT,CASSSGYGDTQYF
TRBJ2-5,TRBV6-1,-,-,TGTGCCAGCAGTGAAGCGCTACAGGGTGGGAAGACCCAGTACTTC,CASSEALQGGKTQYF
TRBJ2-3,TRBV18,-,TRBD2,TGTGCCAGCTCACCAGTCCCTAGCGGGAGCGGCACAGATACGCAGTATTTT,CASSPVPSGSGTDTQYF
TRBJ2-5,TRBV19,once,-,TGTGCCAGTAGTCCATATCTTACGGGGGAGACCCAGTACTTC,CASSPYLTGETQYF
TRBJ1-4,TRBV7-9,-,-,TGTGCCAGCAGCCCGGACGGGGGAAAACTGTTTTTT,CASSPDGGKLFF
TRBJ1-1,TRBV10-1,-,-,TGCGCCAGCAGAGCCCAGACAGGTGGGAACACTGAAGCTTTCTTT,CASRAQTGGNTEAFF
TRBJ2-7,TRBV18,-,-,TGTGCCAGCTCACCACCGGTGCGGACCTACGAGCAGTACTTC,CASSPPVRTYEQYF
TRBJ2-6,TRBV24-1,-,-,TGTGCCACCAGTGAATTCGACAGCTCTGGGGCCAACGTCCTGACTTTC,CATSEFDSSGANVLTF
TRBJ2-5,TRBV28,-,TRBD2,TGTGCCAGCAGCTCCCCTAGCGGGGCTTACCAAGAGACCCAGTACTTC,CASSSPSGAYQETQYF
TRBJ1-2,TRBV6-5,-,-,TGTGCCAGCGGCAGGACAGCCTATGGCTACACCTTC,CASGRTAYGYTF
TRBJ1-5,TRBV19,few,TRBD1,TGTGCCAGTAGAGGGACAGGGGGAAATCAGCCCCAGCATTTT,CASRGTGGNQPQHF
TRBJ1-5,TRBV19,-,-,TGTGCCAGCACGCCGGTGCGCGGAAGCAATCAGCCCCAGCATTTT,CASTPVRGSNQPQHF
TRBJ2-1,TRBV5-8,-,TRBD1,TGTGCCAGCACCCGGACAGGAGCCGACAATGAGCAGTTCTTC,CASTRTGADNEQFF
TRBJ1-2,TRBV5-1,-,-,TGCGCCAGCAGCTTGGGGGGGACTGGTAACTATGGCTACACCTTC,CASSLGGTGNYGYTF
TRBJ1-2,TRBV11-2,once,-,TGTGCCAGCAGCTTAAGGGGGGGAAACTATGGCTACACCTTC,CASSLRGGNYGYTF
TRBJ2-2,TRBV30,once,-,TGTGCCTGGAGTACCCCGCCCATCCTATCGAACACCGGGGAGCTGTTTTTT,CAWSTPPILSNTGELFF
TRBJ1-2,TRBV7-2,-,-,TGTGCCAGCAAAACCCTGTTAGAATATGGCTACACCTTC,CASKTLLEYGYTF
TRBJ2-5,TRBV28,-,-,TGTGCCAGCAGCCCGCGCGCCACAGAGACCCAGTACTTC,CASSPRATETQYF
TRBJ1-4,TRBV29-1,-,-,TGCAGCGTTGGAACAGGGCTGTCTAATGAAAAACTGTTTTTT,CSVGTGLSNEKLFF
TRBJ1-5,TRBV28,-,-,TGTGCCAGCAGTTTGTGGGGGGTTGGGTATAGCAATCAGCCCCAGCATTTT,CASSLWGVGYSNQPQHF
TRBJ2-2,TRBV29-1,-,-,TGCAGCGTTGTGGCTAGCTGGAATGCCGGGGAGCTGTTTTTT,CSVVASWNAGELFF
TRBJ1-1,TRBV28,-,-,TGTGCCAGTACTCTCAGGGGCCGTCGCACTGAAGCTTTCTTT,CASTLRGRRTEAFF
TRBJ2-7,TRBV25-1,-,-,TGTGCCAGCAGTACTAGCCAGGGAACCTACGAGCAGTACTTC,CASSTSQGTYEQYF
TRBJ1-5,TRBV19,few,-,TGTGCCAGTTCGGGGGTCGGTCAGCCCCAGCATTTT,CASSGVGQPQHF
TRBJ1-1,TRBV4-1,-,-,TGCGCCAGCAGCCAAGTGGCCGCGGGGACTGAAGCTTTCTTT,CASSQVAAGTEAFF
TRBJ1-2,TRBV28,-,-,TGTGCCAGCAGTCCCCCCAGGGGCTATGGCTACACCTTC,CASSPPRGYGYTF
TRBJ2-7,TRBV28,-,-,TGTGCCAGCAGTTTATCTAGGATGGCCGGCACCTCCTACGAGCAGTACTTC,CASSLSRMAGTSYEQYF
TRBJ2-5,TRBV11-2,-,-,TGTGCCAGCAGCTTCTCGGGAGAAGAGACCCAGTACTTC,CASSFSGEETQYF
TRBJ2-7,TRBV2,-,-,TGTGCCAGCACCCGGGCTCAGGCGGGATTCGAGCAGTACTTC,CASTRAQAGFEQYF